Listed below are T cell receptor beta chains from one sample, sequenced in a study of T cell repertoires in cytomegalovirus infection. TCRdb re-derived calls from the reads in MiXCR, one entry per CDR3 protein. The sample gives under 200,000 distinct CDR3 sequences, about 20% of which show up once; about 25% is in the top ten. These receptors' antigens are unknown. Source: CD8+ T cells from cultured PBMCs, taken from culture after CMV antigen stimulation. The receptors shown here come from a human donor in good health (CMV status not recorded). Some clones in this sample may be carry-over from other donors' samples. The CDR3 runs from the conserved cysteine through the conserved F or W.

TRBV5-1	TRBJ2-5	CASSLWTDQETQYF
TRBV12-3/TRBV12-4	TRBJ1-2	CASSLTGQGGYGYTF
TRBV7-2	TRBJ1-5	CASSLAPGEDQPQHF
TRBV9	TRBJ2-7	CASSVRGQGINEQYF
TRBV6-1	TRBJ2-7	CASSYLWQAEQYF
TRBV9	TRBJ2-2	CASSTPSGGAPYTGELFF
TRBV12-3/TRBV12-4	TRBJ2-1	CASSFGGQHQFF
TRBV6-6	TRBJ1-2	CASSYSPGQDLEGYTF
TRBV4-1	TRBJ1-2	CASSQDPGQAYGYTF
TRBV2	TRBJ2-1	CASRGKTDYNEQFF
TRBV6-6	TRBJ2-2	CASSRTSGGNTGELFF
TRBV11-2	TRBJ2-1	CASSLGQGLYNEQFF
TRBV7-9	TRBJ1-6	CASTPGTGSSPLHF
TRBV6-5	TRBJ2-2	CASKAELTNTGELFF
TRBV7-2	TRBJ2-3	CASGGLAGRYTQYF
TRBV19	TRBJ2-7	CASSSGFEQYF
TRBV7-9	TRBJ2-1	CASSFYAEQFF
TRBV13	TRBJ2-7	CASSPPTGSSYEQYF
TRBV7-6	TRBJ2-2	CASSLAKGDRRGPNTGELFF
TRBV9	TRBJ1-5	CASSVDPSTGQPQHF
TRBV7-8	TRBJ2-7	CASSLDSGYEQYF
TRBV7-9	TRBJ2-3	CASSPDRISTDTQYF
TRBV14	TRBJ1-1	CASSHRIDTEAFF
TRBV7-6	TRBJ2-1	CASSLSVISDGQFF
TRBV2	TRBJ1-4	CASSAHLATNEKLFF
TRBV2	TRBJ1-2	CACRKGYTF
TRBV6-1	TRBJ1-5	CASSEAKGYQPQHF
TRBV28	TRBJ1-3	CASSFAASSGNTIYF
TRBV7-6	TRBJ2-4	CASSSPGQFILLAKNIQYF
TRBV29-1	TRBJ1-1	CSAEGQAITEAFF
TRBV19	TRBJ2-7	CASSYGTSESSYEQYF
TRBV7-9	TRBJ1-4	CASSLGKGTESEKLFF
TRBV7-2	TRBJ1-3	CASTLGGNTIYF
TRBV27	TRBJ1-2	CASSLYSGGAGGYTF
TRBV2	TRBJ2-5	CASRTLRDRDLEETQYF
TRBV5-1	TRBJ1-6	CASSLEGGAYNSPLHF
TRBV7-2	TRBJ1-1	CASSWRGQNTEAFF
TRBV7-3	TRBJ2-1	CASSSYLRGALGNEQFF
TRBV6-5	TRBJ2-5	CASSSLTLRETQYF
TRBV7-2	TRBJ2-5	CASSLSLRMGSMETQYF
TRBV12-3/TRBV12-4	TRBJ1-5	CASRPTGIQPQHF
TRBV7-6	TRBJ2-7	CASSLRGDSSYEQYF
TRBV12-3/TRBV12-4	TRBJ2-3	CASSFAGRRKSTDTQYF
TRBV7-9	TRBJ2-3	CASRLQGAFTDTQYF
TRBV7-3	TRBJ1-1	CASSLTDSNTEAFF
TRBV7-9	TRBJ1-1	CASSSSGNAEAFF
TRBV27	TRBJ1-5	CASSFWDRGSPQHF
TRBV7-8	TRBJ2-7	CASSLVGTGREQYF
TRBV7-2	TRBJ2-6	CASSPDRGASSGANVLTF
TRBV7-9	TRBJ1-2	CASSVTGTGRYGYTF
TRBV11-2	TRBJ1-5	CASSPGTVGRYSNQPQHF
TRBV2	TRBJ2-5	CASIGLGQETQYF
TRBV9	TRBJ2-7	CASSKNRDRIHEQYF
TRBV7-8	TRBJ2-1	CASSPRGRGVVEQFF
TRBV6-6	TRBJ2-1	CASSHRDRGRNEQFF
TRBV7-9	TRBJ1-1	CASIQGAEAFF
TRBV7-9	TRBJ2-7	CASSSRKRGDNEQYF
TRBV14	TRBJ1-4	CASSQDVGFDEKLFF